This TCR beta chain was sequenced for a study of cytomegalovirus exposure and HLA in healthy donors. Looking at the study overall: A subsequent analysis reported that the 95 to 150 validation repertoires were produced on the same platform that had also been used for the roughly 700 first-cohort repertoires. The study, taken as a whole, reports: The TCR clusters that emerged in the first cohort tended, a later analysis found, to co-occur in the roughly 110 validation repertoires.

This clone was observed a single time. The antigen remains unidentified. The trim removed 0 bases at V and 7 bases at J, leaving 8 bases unmatched. CDR3 size: 15 residues. Germline loops: CDR1 ENHRY, CDR2 SYGVKD. The data were produced by immunoSEQ multiplex PCR, yet TCRdb's version contains in-frame clones alone and is incomplete. Of approximately 200,000 clones listed, around 90% are singletons. What was sequenced was PBMCs. V is TRBV10-3 and J is TRBJ1-2, with TRBD1 matching 7 bases. The clonotype was recovered from a woman aged 18-29 years in good health and CMV-seronegative. CDR3 protein: CAISESGQEASGYTF. The CDR3 region has the DNA TGTGCCATCAGTGAGTCTGGACAGGAGGCCTCTGGCTACACCTTC.